Listed here is a single TCR beta chain. Its antigen is unidentified. These data are taken from a study of shared clonotypes between healthy human individuals. The wider study: CD8 memory received one plate per donor, CD8 naive two, CD4 memory three and CD4 naive three.

CDR1 and CDR2 (germline): MGHRA, YSYEKL. This CDR3 region has 17 residues. The V gene end was trimmed by 1 base and the J gene end by 0 bases; junction bases not matched to a gene: 6. The table came from immunoSEQ multiplex PCR; TCRdb's copy has only in-frame clones and leaves some out. The sample lists roughly 2.5 million clones; approximately 90% were seen once. The study's findings and limits: Clonotype sharing among the donors was expected to vary with sequencing depth.

This TCR was recovered from a man younger than 35 in good health. The chain links TRBV4-1 to TRBJ2-1, with TRBD2 matching over 7 bases. The sequenced material came from naive CD4+ T cells sorted from blood. Documented subset: CD45RA+ positively selected. This CDR3 is CASSQVVRTSSYNEQFF. In DNA, the CDR3 is TGCGCCAGCAGCCAAGTCGTGCGGACTAGCTCCTACAATGAGCAGTTCTTC.